These 2 T cell receptor beta chains share one sample of origin, sequenced in a study of cytomegalovirus exposure and HLA in healthy donors. The study ran its PCR with 60 Vbeta and 13 Jbeta primers. Repertoires were generated with immunoSEQ multiplex PCR, while TCRdb's copy carries only in-frame clones and drops some. The sample consists of about 200,000 clones, roughly four fifths of them appearing once. Input material: PBMCs. These receptors all stem from a woman aged 45 to 65 in good health and CMV-seropositive.

This clone has just a few counts. The V gene is TRBV11-3, the J gene TRBJ2-3; D remains ambiguous. The CDR3 has 12 amino acids. CDR1 and CDR2 from the germline V gene are SGHNT and YENEEA. V lost 6 bases to trimming and J lost 8 bases, with 12 bases between them. The CDR3 bases are TGTGCCAGCAGTGGGCTTTCAGGTACGCAGTATTTT. It specifies CASSGLSGTQYF.

CDR3 amino acids: CASSLGQESYEQYF. In DNA form, the CDR3 reads TGTGCCAGCAGCCTAGGACAGGAGTCCTACGAGCAGTACTTC. The V and J genes are TRBV6-4 and TRBJ2-7; 7 bases are shared with TRBD1. CDR1 and CDR2 from the germline V gene are MRHNA and SNTAGT. Losses at the gene ends were 6 bases for V and 1 base for J; bases not matched to a gene: 6. This CDR3 spans 14 amino acids.